These 6 T cell receptor beta chains came from one sample sequenced in a study of regulatory T cells in long-lasting Graves disease. Relying on iRepertoire HTBI primers and Arm-PCR of CDR3 regions, the team built TCR beta libraries. MiXCR was run by TCRdb on the multiplex PCR reads, yielding one entry per CDR3 protein. The sample consists of about 660,000 distinct CDR3 sequences, about 30% of them appearing once. Indicated time point: persistent/refractory GD, antithyroid drugs over 5 years with positive TRAb. The TCR library was made from RNA extracted from PBMCs. This specimen consisted of peripheral blood mononuclear cells (PBMCs), obtained when the disease was refractory, from a patient treated with antithyroid drugs. The receptors were sampled from a female donor with Graves disease.

This chain links TRBV19 with TRBJ1-1; D is undetermined. Germline CDR1 and CDR2: LNHDA and SQIVND (reference sequence). There are 13 residues in the CDR3. With 3 bases removed from V and 4 bases from J, the gap between germline ends came to 9 bases. CDR3: CASSIPGTTEAFF. The CDR3 DNA reads as TGTGCCAGTAGTATCCCCGGCACCACTGAAGCTTTCTTT.

This clonotype was picked up many times. The chain is built from TRBV20-1 and TRBJ2-5, with TRBD2 matching 8 bases. This CDR3 region has 13 residues. V trimming: 5 bases; J trimming: 9 bases; junction bases outside the gene matches: 11. The germline V gene has CDR1 DFQATT and CDR2 SNEGSKA (reference sequence). DNA for the CDR3: TGCAGTGCTCCAACTGGGACTAGTAGGGCCCAGTACTTC. Translating gives CSAPTGTSRAQYF.

The genes are TRBV6-1 and TRBJ1-2; 8 bases agree with TRBD1. This CDR3 has 12 amino acids. The ends lost 6 bases at V and 6 bases at J; junction bases unmatched: 3. Germline-derived CDR1 and CDR2 are MNHNS and SASEGT. For the CDR3, the DNA is TGTGCCAGCAGAGCGGACAGGGATGGCTACACCTTC. Translation: CASRADRDGYTF.

This clonotype occurred a few times. The chain carries TRBV20-1 and TRBJ1-5, with D maybe TRBD1 (5 bases). The length of the CDR3 is 14 residues. Trimming removed 3 bases at V and 7 bases at J, with 16 bases between. Germline CDR1 DFQATT, CDR2 SNEGSKA (reference sequence). The DNA of the CDR3 is TGCAGTGCTAGCTCATCAGGGAATATCCAGCCCCAGCATTTT. This translates into CSASSSGNIQPQHF.

This clonotype has only a few counts. V usage is TRBV5-1 and J usage is TRBJ1-5, with 8 nucleotides matching TRBD1. Germline trimming cut 3 bases from V and 4 bases from J; bases unmatched to any gene: 6. Germline-derived CDR1 and CDR2 are SGHRS and YFSETQ. This CDR3 has 15 amino acids. In nucleotides, the CDR3 is TGCGCCAGCAGCTGGCAGGGGGCTCATAATCAGCCCCAGCATTTT. It yields the protein CASSWQGAHNQPQHF.

The rearrangement uses TRBV7-9 and TRBJ1-4, with no clear D. V dropped 2 bases and J dropped 0 bases, with 13 bases sitting between them. The germline V gene encodes CDR1 SEHNR and CDR2 FQNEAQ (reference sequence). The CDR3 spans 17 residues. The CDR3 here is CASSLSRRATTNEKLFF. The DNA of the CDR3 is TGTGCCAGCAGCTTATCCCGCCGGGCAACAACTAATGAAAAACTGTTTTTT.